This T cell receptor beta chain was captured by sequencing in a study of blood T cell repertoires in COVID-19 (dated by TCRdb to 2020 to 2021). Background for the entire study: Collaborator samples came from the United States, Italy and Spain and covered acute and convalescent phases of COVID-19. The prospective study material was composed of cDNA or gDNA derived from T cells, B-cell-depleted T cells, or PBMCs. Deeply sampled blood TCRbeta repertoires from subjects exposed to, actively infected with, or recovered from COVID-19 were included in the dataset. A freely available public database, intended as a resource for researchers studying the immune response to SARS-CoV-2, is where the repertoires were released. Samples came from the ongoing ImmuneRACE study (first 160 participants) plus 1,254 subjects from 6 global collaborators. Sample metadata almost always included a de-identified subject ID, COVID-19 status, age in years and sex. Where HLA class I and class II types were available, the types were taken from metadata supplied by the sample provider, not from assay-based typing. What the research found in general, with its limitations: The amount of clinical and demographic metadata varied by source and participant and was provided uncurated.

The immunoSEQ Assay, a bias-controlled multiplex PCR, was used to amplify TCRbeta CDR3 regions from genomic DNA. For the original study's pipeline: Within the assay, amplification of reference gene primers was used to estimate how many nucleated cells each sample contained. Sequence reads were collapsed and filtered to measure the absolute abundance of every unique TCRbeta CDR3 rearrangement. For each sample, productive Simpson clonality was calculated by taking the square root of Simpson's diversity index across productive rearrangements. TCRdb limited this immuneACCESS table to in-frame rearrangements with V and J called. A share of clones is missing; checked studies link under half to unresolved V genes, and the rest is unexplained. That table furnishes V, J and clone size, whereas the DNA furnished D and trimming. The sample table contains some 70,000 clones; only one count was recorded for roughly nine tenths of them. The ten largest clones take up about 8.9% of the sample.

The collaborating institutions used their own protocols to collect whole blood in K2EDTA tubes. For TCRbeta analysis, collaborators shipped samples as frozen whole blood, isolated PBMCs, or DNA extracted from either of those sample types. Comments on this clone: The antigen it binds to is not known. No base qualities exist here, and no much larger clone lies one base off it.

The sequence was obtained from a man aged 50 to 60 with active COVID-19. Sequenced input: peripheral blood.

DNA sequence: TGCGCCAGCAGCCAAGAATTAAATAGCGGGGGGCGAGATACGCAGTATTTT. Its protein product is CASSQELNSGGRDTQYF. The receptor chain draws on TRBV4-3 and TRBJ2-3; 10 junctional bases match TRBD2. Its CDR3 holds 17 amino acids, cysteine through phenylalanine. Only CDR3 DNA remains: 51 bases, in frame from the first base. The germline V and J ends show losses of 0 bases and 5 bases respectively, and no gene match explains 8 bases of the junction. For CDR1 and CDR2, the germline V gene lists LGHNA and YSLEER.